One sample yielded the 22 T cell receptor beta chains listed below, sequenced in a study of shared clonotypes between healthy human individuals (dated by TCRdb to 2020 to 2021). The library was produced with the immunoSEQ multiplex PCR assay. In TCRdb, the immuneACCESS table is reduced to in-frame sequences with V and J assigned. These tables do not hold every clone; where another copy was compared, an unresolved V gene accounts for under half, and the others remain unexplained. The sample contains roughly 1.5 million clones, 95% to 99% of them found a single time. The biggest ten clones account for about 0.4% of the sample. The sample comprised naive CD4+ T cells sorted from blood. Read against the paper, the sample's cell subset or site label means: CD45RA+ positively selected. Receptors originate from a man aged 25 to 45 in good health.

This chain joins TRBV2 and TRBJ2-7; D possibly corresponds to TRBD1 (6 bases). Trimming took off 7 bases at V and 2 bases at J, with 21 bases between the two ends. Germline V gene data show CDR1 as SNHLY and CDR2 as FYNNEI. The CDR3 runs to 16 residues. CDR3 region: CASTPRGQGRTYEQYF. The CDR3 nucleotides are TGTGCCAGCACCCCGAGAGGGCAGGGGAGAACCTACGAGCAGTACTTC.

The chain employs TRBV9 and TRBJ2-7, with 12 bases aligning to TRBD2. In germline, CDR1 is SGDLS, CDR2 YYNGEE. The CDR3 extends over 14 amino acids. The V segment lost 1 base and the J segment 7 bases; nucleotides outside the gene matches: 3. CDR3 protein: CASSVTSGGLEQYF. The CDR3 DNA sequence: TGTGCCAGCAGCGTAACTAGCGGGGGGTTGGAGCAGTACTTC.

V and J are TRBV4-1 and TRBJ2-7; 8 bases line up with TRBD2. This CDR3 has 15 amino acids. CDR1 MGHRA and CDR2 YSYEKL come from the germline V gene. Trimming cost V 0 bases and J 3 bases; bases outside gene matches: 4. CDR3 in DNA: TGCGCCAGCAGCCAAGACCAGCGGGAGTTCTACGAGCAGTACTTC. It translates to CASSQDQREFYEQYF.

The CDR3 coding sequence is TGTGCCAGCACCCTCCTCCGCTCCTACAATGAGCAGTTCTTC. This translates into CASTLLRSYNEQFF. The chain carries TRBV2 and TRBJ2-1; D is unresolved. The CDR3 spans 14 residues. Germline V gene lookup returns CDR1 SNHLY and CDR2 FYNNEI. Trimming removed 7 bases at V and 0 bases at J, with 10 bases between.

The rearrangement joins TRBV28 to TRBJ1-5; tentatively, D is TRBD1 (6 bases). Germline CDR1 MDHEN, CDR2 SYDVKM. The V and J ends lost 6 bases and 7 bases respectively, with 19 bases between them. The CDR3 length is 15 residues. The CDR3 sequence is CASRTGARGSQPQHF. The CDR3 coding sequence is TGTGCCAGCAGGACGGGGGCTAGGGGATCGCAGCCCCAGCATTTT.

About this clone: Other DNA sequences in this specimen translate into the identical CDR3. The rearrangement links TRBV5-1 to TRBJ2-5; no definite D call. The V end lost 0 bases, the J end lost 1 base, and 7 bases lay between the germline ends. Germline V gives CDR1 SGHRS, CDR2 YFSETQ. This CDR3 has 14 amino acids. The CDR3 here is CASSLVLAQETQYF. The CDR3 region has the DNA TGCGCCAGCAGCTTGGTGTTAGCCCAAGAGACCCAGTACTTC.

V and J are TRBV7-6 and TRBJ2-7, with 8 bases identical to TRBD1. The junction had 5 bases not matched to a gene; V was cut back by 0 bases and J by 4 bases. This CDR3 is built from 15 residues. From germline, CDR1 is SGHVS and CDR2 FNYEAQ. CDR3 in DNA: TGTGCCAGCAGCTTAGCGGACAGGGTAGGTTACGAGCAGTACTTC. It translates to CASSLADRVGYEQYF.

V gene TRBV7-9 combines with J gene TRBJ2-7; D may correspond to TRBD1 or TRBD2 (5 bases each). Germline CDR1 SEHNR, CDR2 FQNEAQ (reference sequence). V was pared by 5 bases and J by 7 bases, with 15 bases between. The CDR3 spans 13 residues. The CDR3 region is CASSQGDLWEQYF. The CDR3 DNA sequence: TGTGCCAGCAGCCAAGGGGACCTGTGGGAGCAGTACTTC.

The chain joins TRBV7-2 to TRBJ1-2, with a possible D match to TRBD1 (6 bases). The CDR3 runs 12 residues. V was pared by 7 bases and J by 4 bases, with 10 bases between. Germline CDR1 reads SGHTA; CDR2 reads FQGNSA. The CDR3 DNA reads TGTGCCAGCAACGACAGGAGCTATGGCTACACCTTC. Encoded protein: CASNDRSYGYTF. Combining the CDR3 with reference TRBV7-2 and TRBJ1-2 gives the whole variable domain GAGVSQSPSNKVTEKGKDVELRCDPISGHTALYWYRQSLGQGLEFLIYFQGNSAPDKSGLPSDRFSAERTGGSVSTLTIQRTQQEDSAVYLCASNDRSYGYTFGSGTRLTVV.

The CDR3 protein is CASRAPPGTQGQFF. The CDR3 bases are TGTGCCAGCAGAGCTCCTCCGGGGACACAGGGGCAGTTCTTC. The chain has TRBV28 and TRBJ2-1; tentative D call: TRBD1 (6 bases). The CDR3 has 14 amino acids. Trimming removed 6 bases at V and 12 bases at J, with 21 bases between. Germline CDR1 and CDR2: MDHEN and SYDVKM. The whole variable domain, remainder taken from reference TRBV28 and TRBJ2-1, is DVKVTQSSRYLVKRTGEKVFLECVQDMDHENMFWYRQDPGLGLRLIYFSYDVKMKEKGDIPEGYSVSREKKERFSLILESASTNQTSMYLCASRAPPGTQGQFFGPGTRLTVL.

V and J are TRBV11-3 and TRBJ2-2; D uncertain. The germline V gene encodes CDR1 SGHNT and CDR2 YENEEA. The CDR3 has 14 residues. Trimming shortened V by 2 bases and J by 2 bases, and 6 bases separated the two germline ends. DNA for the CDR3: TGTGCCAGCAGCTTATCCGAAAACACCGGGGAGCTGTTTTTT. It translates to CASSLSENTGELFF.

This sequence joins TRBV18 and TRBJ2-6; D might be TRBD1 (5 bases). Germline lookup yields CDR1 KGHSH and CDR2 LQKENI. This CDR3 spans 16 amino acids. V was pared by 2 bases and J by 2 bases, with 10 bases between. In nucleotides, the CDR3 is TGTGCCAGCTCACCAAAAGGGGCAGCTGGGGCCAACGTCCTGACTTTC. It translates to CASSPKGAAGANVLTF.

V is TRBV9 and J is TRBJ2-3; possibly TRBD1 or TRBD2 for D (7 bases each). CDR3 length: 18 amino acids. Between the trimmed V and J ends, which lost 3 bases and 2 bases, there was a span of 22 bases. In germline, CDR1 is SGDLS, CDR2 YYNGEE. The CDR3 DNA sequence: TGTGCCAGCAGCGATCTCAGACAGGGAGGGGGCTACACAGATACGCAGTATTTT. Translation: CASSDLRQGGGYTDTQYF.

The CDR3 DNA follows: TGCGCCAGCAGCTTGCTGACTAGCGGGACCACCGGGGAGCTGTTTTTT. Protein product: CASSLLTSGTTGELFF. The gene calls are TRBV5-1 and TRBJ2-2; 11 nucleotides agree with TRBD2. This CDR3 contains 16 residues. Germline V gene sequence: CDR1 SGHRS, CDR2 YFSETQ. The ends lost 1 base at V and 4 bases at J; junction bases unmatched: 3.

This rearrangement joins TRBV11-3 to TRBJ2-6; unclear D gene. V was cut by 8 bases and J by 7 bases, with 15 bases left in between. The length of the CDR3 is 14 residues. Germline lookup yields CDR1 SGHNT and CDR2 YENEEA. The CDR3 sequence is CASGPSSRANVLTF. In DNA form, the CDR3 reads TGTGCCAGCGGCCCGAGCTCACGAGCCAACGTCCTGACTTTC.

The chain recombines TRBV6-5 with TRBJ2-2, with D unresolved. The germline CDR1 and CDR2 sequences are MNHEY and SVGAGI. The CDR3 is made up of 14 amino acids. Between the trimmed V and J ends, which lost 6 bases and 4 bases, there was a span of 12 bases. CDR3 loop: CASSLRDSTGELFF. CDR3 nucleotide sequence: TGTGCCAGCAGCCTTCGCGATAGCACCGGGGAGCTGTTTTTT.

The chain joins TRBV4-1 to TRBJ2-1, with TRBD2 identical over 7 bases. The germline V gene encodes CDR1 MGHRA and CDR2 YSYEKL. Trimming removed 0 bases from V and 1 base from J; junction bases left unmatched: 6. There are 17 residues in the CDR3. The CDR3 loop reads CASSQDSTGGSYNEQFF. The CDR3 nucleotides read TGCGCCAGCAGCCAAGATTCCACGGGAGGATCCTACAATGAGCAGTTCTTC.

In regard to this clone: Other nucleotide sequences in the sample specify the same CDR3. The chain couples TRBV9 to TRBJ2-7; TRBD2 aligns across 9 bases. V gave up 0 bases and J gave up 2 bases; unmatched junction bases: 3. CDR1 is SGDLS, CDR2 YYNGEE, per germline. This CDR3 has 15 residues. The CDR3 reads CASSVGTSVTYEQYF. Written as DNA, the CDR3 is TGTGCCAGCAGCGTAGGGACTAGCGTGACCTACGAGCAGTACTTC.

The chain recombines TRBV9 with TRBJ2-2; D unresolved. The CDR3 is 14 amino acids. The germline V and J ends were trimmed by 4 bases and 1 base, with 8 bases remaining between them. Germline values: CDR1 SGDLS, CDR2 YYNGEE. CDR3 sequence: CASSPLLNTGELFF. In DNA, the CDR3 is TGTGCCAGCAGCCCCCTCTTGAACACCGGGGAGCTGTTTTTT.

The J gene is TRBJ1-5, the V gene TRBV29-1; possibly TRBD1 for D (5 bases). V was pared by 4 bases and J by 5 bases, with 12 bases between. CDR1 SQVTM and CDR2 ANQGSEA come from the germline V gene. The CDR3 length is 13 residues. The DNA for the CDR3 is TGCAGCGTTGTCTCGGGGGGTGATCAGCCCCAGCATTTT. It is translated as CSVVSGGDQPQHF.

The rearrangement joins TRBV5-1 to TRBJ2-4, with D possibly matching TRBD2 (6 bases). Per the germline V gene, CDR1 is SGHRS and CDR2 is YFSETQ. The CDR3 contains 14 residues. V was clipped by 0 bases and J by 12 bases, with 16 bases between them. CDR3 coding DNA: TGCGCCAGCAGCTTGGCGGGCGGGGCCAGTGATCAGTACTTC. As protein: CASSLAGGASDQYF.

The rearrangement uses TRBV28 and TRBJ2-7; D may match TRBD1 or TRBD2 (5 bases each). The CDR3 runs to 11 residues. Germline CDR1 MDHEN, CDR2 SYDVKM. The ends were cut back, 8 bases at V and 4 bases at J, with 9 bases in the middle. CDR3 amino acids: CASQWGYEQYF. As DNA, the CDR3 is TGTGCCAGCCAGTGGGGGTACGAGCAGTACTTC.